This T cell receptor (beta chain) is drawn from a study of OX40 agonist ivuxolimab in advanced cancers. Some clones are missing from TCRdb's copy, which holds only in-frame ones; the method was immunoSEQ multiplex PCR. This table holds about 80,000 clones, about 90% found once. CDR3 length equals 14 residues. Germline V lookup: CDR1 SGHRS, CDR2 YFSETQ. Trimming removed 6 bases from V and 1 base from J; junction bases left unmatched: 6. Broader study findings: Among the lowest peripheral clonal expansion occurred in 0.1-3.0 mg/kg partial responders.

A remark on this clone: As yet, its antigen is unknown. Other DNA variants within this sample encode the same CDR3.

This clonotype was sampled from an adult with an advanced solid tumor such as melanoma, head and neck, liver or kidney cancer. Here the sequenced sample was CD4+ or CD8+ T cells sorted from blood, taken in a trial of the OX40 agonist ivuxolimab. J is TRBJ1-1 and V is TRBV5-1; 7 nucleotides align to TRBD1. The CDR3 DNA sequence: TGCGCCAGCACACTCGGGACAGAGAACACTGAAGCTTTCTTT. Protein product: CASTLGTENTEAFF.